Listed here is a single T cell receptor beta chain. No antigen is known for it. Naive CD4+ cells were sorted as CD4+CD8-CD45RO-CD45RA+; naive CD8+ as CD8+CD4-CD45RA+CD27bright. The entry originates in a study of healthy donors' naive CD4 and CD8 T cells. Study observations and caveats: Roughly 13% of CD4/CD8 propensity variance appeared explained by V, J and CDR3 charge. Positive CDR3 charge linked to CD4+ cells, negative to CD8+ cells. The study did not address homeostatic proliferation effects in naive T cells.

Germline V CDR1 and CDR2: LNHNV, YYDKDF (reference sequence). The V and J ends lost 1 base and 2 bases, in that order; junction bases with no gene match: 1. The CDR3 contains 15 residues. Starting from about 0.45 ug of total RNA, TCR libraries were made with linear amplification. TCRdb fed the reads into MiXCR, producing one record per CDR3 protein. Of approximately 200,000 distinct CDR3 sequences listed, around 80% are singletons. This clonotype originated in a pool of human donors in good health; the sample pools cells from several healthy donors. The specimen was naive CD4+ and CD8+ T cells sorted from blood, pooled from several donors. This chain links TRBV15 with TRBJ2-7; 11 nucleotides align to TRBD2. CDR3 amino acids: CATSRASGRPYEQYF. CDR3 sequence (DNA): TGTGCCACCAGCAGAGCTAGCGGGAGGCCCTACGAGCAGTACTTC.